The next 8 T cell receptor beta chains were all read from a single sample in a study of cytomegalovirus exposure and HLA in healthy donors. PCR amplification relied on 60 Vbeta primers (plus 13 Jbeta primers). TCRdb's table, derived via immunoSEQ multiplex PCR, lists solely in-frame clones and lacks some. The repertoire has roughly 170,000 clones, less than 85% of them found once; the top ten carry about 1.5%. The sample was PBMCs. These TCRs come from a male donor in good health and CMV-seronegative.

V is TRBV7-9 and J is TRBJ2-7; D might be TRBD2 (5 bases). Germline V CDR1 and CDR2: SEHNR, FQNEAQ (reference sequence). Trimming left V 1 base short and J 3 bases short, with 13 bases between. The CDR3 sequence is 15 residues long. The CDR3 here is CASSLVNGINYEQYF. The CDR3 bases are TGTGCCAGCAGCTTAGTCAACGGGATCAACTACGAGCAGTACTTC. The full variable domain, with the rest looked up from reference TRBV7-9 and TRBJ2-7, is DTGVSQNPRHKITKRGQNVTFRCDPISEHNRLYWYRQTLGQGPEFLTYFQNEAQLEKSRLLSDRFSAERPKGSFSTLEIQRTEQGDSAMYLCASSLVNGINYEQYFGPGTRLTVT.

The table lists this clone with a count of one. J is TRBJ1-2 and V is TRBV19; D is possibly TRBD1 (6 bases). The CDR3 totals 13 residues. Germline lookup yields CDR1 LNHDA and CDR2 SQIVND (reference sequence). With 4 bases removed from V and 7 bases from J, the gap between germline ends came to 13 bases. CDR3 protein: CASSTHRAGGYTF. The CDR3 nucleotides are TGTGCCAGTAGTACGCACAGGGCGGGTGGCTACACCTTC. Combining the CDR3 with reference TRBV19 and TRBJ1-2 gives the whole variable domain DGGITQSPKYLFRKEGQNVTLSCEQNLNHDAMYWYRQDPGQGLRLIYYSQIVNDFQKGDIAEGYSVSREKKESFPLTVTSAQKNPTAFYLCASSTHRAGGYTFGSGTRLTVV.

This chain links TRBV27 with TRBJ2-1, with D perhaps TRBD2 (6 bases). CDR3 length: 17 amino acids. The V and J ends lost 3 bases and 5 bases respectively, with 20 bases between them. Germline CDR1 and CDR2: MNHEY and SMNVEV (reference sequence). The DNA of the CDR3 is TGTGCCAGCAGTTTCTCGGGGGTCGGGAGCCCCCACAATGAGCAGTTCTTC. Protein: CASSFSGVGSPHNEQFF.

This clone was picked up one time. DNA for the CDR3: TGTGCCAGCGGGACTAGCGGGTTTCACACTAGCACAGATACGCAGTATTTT. This sequence encodes CASGTSGFHTSTDTQYF. The rearrangement uses TRBV27 and TRBJ2-3, with 12 bases lining up with TRBD2. The V gene end was trimmed by 8 bases and the J gene end by 0 bases; junction bases not matched to a gene: 9. CDR1 and CDR2 from the germline V gene are MNHEY and SMNVEV (reference sequence). This CDR3 is 17 amino acids long.

This chain joins TRBV5-4 and TRBJ2-3; no definite D call. The length of the CDR3 is 16 residues. V lost 0 bases to trimming and J lost 3 bases, with 14 bases between them. The germline V gene encodes CDR1 SGHNT and CDR2 YYREEE (reference sequence). Written as DNA, the CDR3 is TGTGCCAGCAGCTTGGACGTCTTGGTGAGAACAGATACGCAGTATTTT. Translated: CASSLDVLVRTDTQYF.

The chain employs TRBV6-4 and TRBJ1-2; D ambiguous. Germline V gene sequence: CDR1 MRHNA, CDR2 SNTAGT. This CDR3 region has 14 residues. Trimming took off 2 bases at V and 1 base at J, with 8 bases between the two ends. CDR3 sequence (DNA): TGTGCCAGCAGTGACCCGGGAATTAACTATGGCTACACCTTC. This encodes CASSDPGINYGYTF.

A single count supports this clone. V and J are TRBV19 and TRBJ2-7; 11 bases match TRBD1. J gave up 5 bases and V 3 bases, and 12 bases lay outside the gene matches. Per the germline V gene, CDR1 is LNHDA and CDR2 is SQIVND (reference sequence). The length of the CDR3 is 17 residues. The CDR3 spells CASSIFGQGASIHEQYF. Written as DNA, the CDR3 is TGTGCCAGTAGTATTTTCGGACAGGGGGCCTCAATCCACGAGCAGTACTTC.

The chain links TRBV9 to TRBJ1-4; D is perhaps TRBD1 (5 bases). The V gene lost 6 bases and the J gene lost 4 bases, with 13 bases spanning the gap. The germline V gene has CDR1 SGDLS and CDR2 YYNGEE. CDR3 length: 14 amino acids. CDR3 region: CASTPGPYNEKLFF. CDR3 bases: TGTGCCAGCACCCCAGGGCCCTATAATGAAAAACTGTTTTTT.